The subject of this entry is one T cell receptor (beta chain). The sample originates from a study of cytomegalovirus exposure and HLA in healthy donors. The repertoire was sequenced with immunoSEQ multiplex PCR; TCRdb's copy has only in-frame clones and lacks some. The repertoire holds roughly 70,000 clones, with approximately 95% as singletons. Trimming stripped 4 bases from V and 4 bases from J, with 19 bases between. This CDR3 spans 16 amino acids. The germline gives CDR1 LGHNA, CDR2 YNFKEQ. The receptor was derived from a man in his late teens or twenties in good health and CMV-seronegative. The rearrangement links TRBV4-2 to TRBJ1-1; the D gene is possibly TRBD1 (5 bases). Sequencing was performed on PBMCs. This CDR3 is CASSREKKPGGTEAFF. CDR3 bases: TGTGCCAGCAGCCGAGAGAAAAAACCGGGGGGCACTGAAGCTTTCTTT.